These T cell receptor beta chains were read from a single sample in a study of identical twins. TCRdb reanalysed the 5' RACE reads using MiXCR and keeps one entry per CDR3 protein. The data show around 490,000 distinct CDR3 sequences, with roughly an eighth seen just once and approximately 1% held by the top ten. This sample also appeared in a second study, on yellow fever vaccine responses in identical twins.

Sequenced: CD4+ T cells sorted from blood. Receptors were obtained from a woman under 30 in good health. Both conserved end residues are part of each CDR3. Each record gives: J gene, V gene, D gene, clone size, CDR3 protein, CDR3 DNA. D genes are given only for firm matches. Rows give clone size only sometimes, using once, few, many, or a class for an expanded clone.

>TRBJ2-5|TRBV3-1|-|many
CASSQTGQETQYF
TGTGCCAGCAGCCAGACAGGACAAGAGACCCAGTACTTC
>TRBJ1-6|TRBV12-3/TRBV12-4|TRBD1|few
CASRQGIKTLHF
TGTGCCAGCAGACAGGGGATAAAAACCCTCCACTTT
>TRBJ2-3|TRBV30|-|-
CAWSSLRGGYNTDTQYF
TGTGCCTGGAGTTCCCTCCGAGGGGGTTATAACACAGATACGCAGTATTTT
>TRBJ2-2|TRBV27|TRBD2|many
CASSRRVAGGNTGELFF
TGTGCCAGCAGTCGAAGGGTCGCGGGAGGTAACACCGGGGAGCTGTTTTTT
>TRBJ2-1|TRBV4-1|TRBD2|few
CASSQEISLAGVGNEQFF
TGCGCCAGCAGCCAAGAGATCTCCCTAGCGGGAGTAGGTAATGAGCAGTTCTTC
>TRBJ1-1|TRBV20-1|TRBD1|few
CSARSGQGATEAFF
TGCAGTGCTAGATCTGGACAGGGAGCGACTGAAGCTTTCTTT
>TRBJ2-1|TRBV5-6|-|-
CASSLDMTQGQFF
TGTGCCAGCAGCTTGGATATGACCCAAGGACAGTTCTTC
>TRBJ2-5|TRBV6-1|-|few
CASSSGLNQLSGETQYF
TGTGCCAGCAGCTCAGGACTGAACCAACTCTCCGGCGAGACCCAGTACTTC
>TRBJ2-5|TRBV12-3/TRBV12-4|-|-
CASSSRTSSETQYF
TGTGCCAGCAGTTCCCGGACTTCTTCAGAGACCCAGTACTTC
>TRBJ1-5|TRBV12-3/TRBV12-4|-|-
CASSFLLNQPQHF
TGTGCCAGCAGTTTCTTACTCAATCAGCCCCAGCATTTT
>TRBJ2-7|TRBV29-1|-|few
CSVEVGHNYEQYF
TGCAGCGTTGAAGTAGGACACAACTACGAGCAGTACTTC
>TRBJ2-7|TRBV5-1|TRBD1|few
CASSHPDRDNEQYF
TGCGCCAGCAGCCACCCGGACAGGGACAACGAGCAGTACTTC
>TRBJ2-1|TRBV20-1|-|-
CSARPWVHNEQFF
TGCAGTGCTAGACCGTGGGTTCACAATGAGCAGTTCTTC
>TRBJ1-2|TRBV12-3/TRBV12-4|-|many
CASSPGDYGYTF
TGTGCCAGCAGTCCAGGGGACTATGGCTACACCTTC
>TRBJ2-3|TRBV24-1|TRBD2|-
CATSDLVTELTTTSGMKADTQYF
TGTGCCACCAGTGATTTGGTCACCGAACTGACTACGACTAGCGGGATGAAGGCAGATACGCAGTATTTT
>TRBJ1-6|TRBV10-3|-|many
CAISEGRGNSPLHF
TGTGCCATCAGTGAAGGGCGGGGAAATTCACCCCTCCACTTT
>TRBJ2-1|TRBV20-1|-|-
CSARESARNEQFF
TGCAGTGCTAGAGAAAGTGCGCGCAATGAGCAGTTCTTC
>TRBJ2-4|TRBV20-1|TRBD1|-
CSAGQGRLIQYF
TGCAGTGCAGGACAGGGTAGACTTATTCAGTACTTC
>TRBJ1-2|TRBV7-2|TRBD1|few
CASSLAGGKTSNYGYTF
TGTGCCAGCAGCTTAGCAGGGGGCAAAACGAGCAACTATGGCTACACCTTC
>TRBJ2-1|TRBV7-2|TRBD2|-
CASSLVSSGTNNEQFF
TGTGCCAGCAGCTTAGTATCTAGCGGGACAAACAATGAGCAGTTCTTC
>TRBJ2-3|TRBV19|-|-
CASSGTPGPVTDTQYF
TGTGCCAGTAGCGGGACCCCGGGACCCGTCACAGATACGCAGTATTTT
>TRBJ2-5|TRBV5-1|-|many
CASSSGAQGPLLGTQYF
TGCGCCAGCAGCTCCGGGGCGCAGGGGCCTCTTCTTGGGACCCAGTACTTC
>TRBJ2-3|TRBV12-3/TRBV12-4|TRBD1|-
CASSGTADTQYF
TGTGCCAGCAGTGGGACAGCAGATACGCAGTATTTT
>TRBJ2-5|TRBV20-1|-|-
CSAREGAGTQETQYF
TGCAGTGCTAGAGAAGGGGCTGGAACCCAAGAGACCCAGTACTTC
>TRBJ2-7|TRBV4-3|TRBD1|-
CASSQDPFVGQTYEQYF
TGCGCCAGCAGCCAAGATCCTTTTGTGGGACAGACCTACGAGCAGTACTTC
>TRBJ2-1|TRBV30|-|-
CAWSVLPYNEQFF
TGTGCCTGGAGTGTACTGCCCTACAATGAGCAGTTCTTC
>TRBJ2-1|TRBV20-1|-|many
CSAPTGPLSPWNEQFF
TGCAGTGCTCCCACAGGGCCCCTCTCTCCTTGGAATGAGCAGTTCTTC
>TRBJ2-3|TRBV7-8|TRBD2|many
CASSTRLAATDTQYF
TGTGCCAGCAGCACGAGACTAGCGGCAACAGATACGCAGTATTTT
>TRBJ1-1|TRBV5-1|TRBD1|few
CASSLGQGTGTEAFF
TGCGCCAGCAGCCTAGGACAGGGGACGGGCACTGAAGCTTTCTTT
>TRBJ2-1|TRBV27|-|few
CASSSGNRAWSSYNEQFF
TGTGCCAGCAGTTCTGGGAACCGAGCCTGGAGCTCCTACAATGAGCAGTTCTTC
>TRBJ1-2|TRBV5-1|TRBD1|many
CASSSYRGDYGYTF
TGCGCCAGCAGCTCTTACAGGGGAGACTATGGCTACACCTTC
>TRBJ2-7|TRBV20-1|TRBD2|many
CSARGLAAVQYF
TGCAGTGCCCGTGGACTAGCTGCGGTGCAGTACTTC
>TRBJ2-3|TRBV6-5|TRBD1|-
CASSSTRLLRGRSTDTQYF
TGTGCCAGCAGCTCTACGCGACTTCTGAGGGGGCGGAGCACAGATACGCAGTATTTT
>TRBJ1-2|TRBV11-2|-|-
CASSLDRFGQHYGYTF
TGTGCCAGCAGCTTAGATCGGTTCGGACAGCACTATGGCTACACCTTC
>TRBJ2-2|TRBV11-2|TRBD2|few
CASRSLAGTRVTGELFF
TGTGCCAGCAGGTCTCTAGCGGGGACCCGAGTCACCGGGGAGCTGTTTTTT
>TRBJ1-1|TRBV25-1|-|few
CASSQRTGRTEAFF
TGTGCCAGCAGCCAGAGAACAGGGCGGACTGAAGCTTTCTTT
>TRBJ2-5|TRBV7-2|-|few
CASTPGWETQYF
TGTGCCAGCACCCCTGGGTGGGAGACCCAGTACTTC
>TRBJ2-1|TRBV5-6|-|-
CASTPLIGSFYNEQFF
TGTGCCAGCACCCCCCTTATCGGGAGTTTCTACAATGAGCAGTTCTTC
>TRBJ2-1|TRBV3-1|-|-
CASSQWGPGPTGDEQFF
TGTGCCAGCAGCCAATGGGGGCCGGGACCGACGGGAGATGAGCAGTTCTTC
>TRBJ2-5|TRBV28|-|few
CASRHQETQYF
TGTGCCAGCAGACACCAAGAGACCCAGTACTTC
>TRBJ2-1|TRBV20-1|TRBD2|-
CSARRSGRTSGYNEQFF
TGCAGTGCTAGAAGGAGCGGGAGAACCTCGGGCTACAATGAGCAGTTCTTC
>TRBJ2-1|TRBV12-3/TRBV12-4|-|many
CASSLAGREGEQFF
TGTGCCAGCAGTTTAGCCGGGAGAGAAGGTGAGCAGTTCTTC
>TRBJ2-7|TRBV6-5|-|-
CASSAGVEQYF
TGTGCCAGCAGTGCAGGGGTTGAGCAGTACTTC
>TRBJ2-7|TRBV27|-|many
CASSLGRASYEQYF
TGTGCCAGCAGTTTAGGGCGGGCGTCCTACGAGCAGTACTTC
>TRBJ1-6|TRBV6-1|-|few
CASREAVSPLHF
TGTGCCAGCCGGGAAGCCGTTTCACCCCTCCACTTT
>TRBJ2-7|TRBV12-3/TRBV12-4|-|-
CASRTAGAHEQYF
TGTGCCAGCAGAACGGCAGGGGCCCACGAGCAGTACTTC
>TRBJ2-4|TRBV19|-|-
CASSIKGAKNIQYF
TGTGCCAGTAGTATAAAGGGGGCCAAAAACATTCAGTACTTC
>TRBJ2-7|TRBV6-1|TRBD1|-
CASSRGTGVTYEQYF
TGTGCCAGCAGTCGTGGGACAGGGGTTACCTACGAGCAGTACTTC
>TRBJ2-1|TRBV20-1|-|-
CSARGGRGNEQFF
TGCAGTGCTAGGGGGGGGCGGGGGAATGAGCAGTTCTTC
>TRBJ1-2|TRBV20-1|-|many
CSARDLQGGYTF
TGCAGTGCTAGAGATCTCCAGGGTGGCTACACCTTC
>TRBJ2-1|TRBV5-6|-|-
CASSLTQGTIYNEQFF
TGTGCCAGCAGCTTGACACAGGGGACTATTTACAATGAGCAGTTCTTC
>TRBJ2-3|TRBV20-1|-|few
CSARRGGLSRPDTQYF
TGCAGTGCTAGAAGGGGGGGACTTTCCCGTCCAGATACGCAGTATTTT